The entry that follows covers one T cell receptor (beta chain) sequence. Its target is unknown. The source of the sample is a study of T cells in localized non-small cell lung cancer. The CDR3 is made up of 13 amino acids. The germline V gene has CDR1 LNHDA and CDR2 SQIVND (reference sequence). Between the trimmed V and J ends, which lost 2 bases and 4 bases, there was a span of 8 bases. Study-wide findings and caveats: Owing to sequencing of a solitary tumor region, heterogeneity cannot be discounted. Uninvolved adjacent lung showed the highest T cell clonality, exceeding tumor. Within adjacent lung there appeared a median roughly 60 of the top 100 tumor clones.

Sequencing used immunoSEQ multiplex PCR; TCRdb keeps in-frame clones, though not all of them. Found here are approximately 49,000 clones, roughly 80% of them singletons; the top ten hold 17%. The sample here was peripheral blood, taken before any cancer treatment. The genes are TRBV19 and TRBJ1-2; D is undetermined. This sequence originates from a man aged 35-75 years with stage I squamous cell lung carcinoma. The CDR3 reads CASSIKASYGYTF. Written as DNA, the CDR3 is TGTGCCAGTAGTATAAAGGCCTCCTATGGCTACACCTTC.